Following are 31 T cell receptor beta chains from one sample sequenced in a study of T cell repertoires in cytomegalovirus infection. Each CDR3 protein is one row after TCRdb ran MiXCR on the reads. This repertoire shows roughly 100,000 distinct CDR3 sequences, more than 15% found once; its top ten account for around 8.5%. Sequences were obtained from PBMCs. These receptors were taken from a human donor in good health (CMV status not recorded). Some clones in this sample may be carry-over from other donors' samples.

This chain connects TRBV7-2 to TRBJ2-1, with 7 positions matching TRBD2. The V segment lost 0 bases and the J segment 4 bases; nucleotides outside the gene matches: 3. The CDR3 has 15 amino acids. Germline V gene sequence: CDR1 SGHTA, CDR2 FQGNSA. The CDR3 region has the DNA TGTGCCAGCAGCTTAGCCCTAGCGGAGTACAATGAGCAGTTCTTC. It encodes CASSLALAEYNEQFF.

This clonotype has at least ten counts. The chain carries TRBV7-2 and TRBJ2-3; 8 bases match TRBD2. The CDR3 runs to 16 residues. Germline values: CDR1 SGHTA, CDR2 FQGNSA. After removal of 5 bases from V and 3 bases from J, the junction contained 10 bases not matched to a gene. CDR3 residues: CASSPPPGGITDTQYF. Here the CDR3 DNA reads TGTGCCAGCAGCCCACCCCCGGGGGGGATAACAGATACGCAGTATTTT.

The chain links TRBV10-3 to TRBJ2-1, with D possibly TRBD1 on 6 matching bases. This CDR3 has 16 residues. Germline values: CDR1 ENHRY, CDR2 SYGVKD. V lost 9 bases to trimming and J lost 4 bases, with 22 bases between them. The CDR3: CAMAPFLTGYYNEQFF. The CDR3 DNA reads as TGTGCCATGGCCCCGTTCTTGACAGGTTATTACAATGAGCAGTTCTTC.

This clonotype has at least ten counts. The chain joins TRBV7-3 to TRBJ2-2; TRBD2 matches 8 bases. Germline assignment: CDR1 SGHTA and CDR2 FQGTGA. The CDR3 spans 14 residues. J lost 7 bases, V lost 5 bases, and 6 bases had no gene match. The CDR3 region is CASSPGGADGELFF. The CDR3 region has the DNA TGTGCCAGCAGCCCCGGGGGGGCGGACGGGGAGCTGTTTTTT.

The chain links TRBV27 to TRBJ2-3; 9 bases map to TRBD2. The germline CDR1 and CDR2 sequences are MNHEY and SMNVEV (reference sequence). The V and J ends lost 2 bases and 2 bases, in that order; junction bases with no gene match: 2. The CDR3 extends over 15 amino acids. The CDR3 nucleotides are TGTGCCAGCAGTTTACTAGCGGGGACCACAGATACGCAGTATTTT. It encodes CASSLLAGTTDTQYF.

In this sample, this clonotype turned up a few times. The chain combines TRBV20-1 with TRBJ2-1; no firm D call. This CDR3 has 16 amino acids. V was shortened by 6 bases and J by 4 bases, with 22 bases between the two germline ends. The germline gives CDR1 DFQATT, CDR2 SNEGSKA (reference sequence). The CDR3 bases are TGCAGTGCCTACCCTGCGTTGGTGCTATCGTACAATGAGCAGTTCTTC. It translates to CSAYPALVLSYNEQFF.

This sequence joins TRBV7-4 and TRBJ1-3; TRBD1 might be the D (5 bases). V gave up 8 bases and J gave up 2 bases, with 19 bases separating them. CDR3 size: 16 residues. Germline CDR1 reads SGHVT; CDR2 reads SQSDAQ. In nucleotides, the CDR3 is TGTGCCAGCGGTCAACCAACAGGACGTACTGGAAACACCATATATTTT. Residues: CASGQPTGRTGNTIYF.

The V gene is TRBV4-3, the J gene TRBJ2-1; 12 positions match TRBD2. Germline lookup yields CDR1 LGHNA and CDR2 YSLEER. This CDR3 comprises 16 residues. J lost 8 bases, V lost 4 bases, and 9 bases had no gene match. The CDR3 nucleotides are TGCGCCAGCAGCCCCCGGACTAGCGGGGTGTACCATGAGCAGTTCTTC. It is translated as CASSPRTSGVYHEQFF.

This chain connects TRBV29-1 to TRBJ2-7; D tentatively reads TRBD1 or TRBD2 (7 bases each). Germline CDR1 and CDR2: SQVTM and ANQGSEA. V lost 5 bases, J lost 5 bases, and 16 bases lay in between. The CDR3 is 13 amino acids. CDR3 DNA: TGCAGCGTTTGGGAGGGGACAGAGGACGAGCAGTACTTC. It specifies CSVWEGTEDEQYF.

The table lists this clonotype with a few counts. The chain combines TRBV10-3 with TRBJ1-1; D is perhaps TRBD1 (5 bases). The CDR3 covers 12 residues. With 8 bases removed from V and 6 bases from J, the gap between germline ends came to 13 bases. Germline CDR1 ENHRY, CDR2 SYGVKD. Here the CDR3 reads CAIGRDSPEAFF. The CDR3 DNA reads as TGTGCCATCGGACGAGACAGCCCTGAAGCTTTCTTT.

This clonotype was picked up many times. The chain uses TRBV7-9 and TRBJ1-2; D call uncertain. Trimming shortened V by 2 bases and J by 4 bases, and 8 bases separated the two germline ends. In germline, CDR1 is SEHNR, CDR2 FQNEAQ (reference sequence). The CDR3 is made up of 13 amino acids. As DNA, the CDR3 is TGTGCCAGCAGCTTAATCGGCCCCTATGGCTACACCTTC. Translating gives CASSLIGPYGYTF.

This clonotype was observed many times. The V call is TRBV7-4, the J call TRBJ1-1; D unresolved. V gave up 8 bases and J gave up 7 bases, with 8 bases separating them. This CDR3 has 10 amino acids. CDR1 and CDR2 from the germline V gene are SGHVT and SQSDAQ. The CDR3 DNA sequence: TGTGCCAGCGCTTGGAGTGAAGCTTTCTTT. Translated, it gives CASAWSEAFF.

In its sample, this clonotype was seen a few times. The rearrangement joins TRBV20-1 to TRBJ2-7; either TRBD1 or TRBD2 may supply D (5 bases each). V lost 6 bases, J lost 0 bases, and 15 bases lay in between. The CDR3 runs 14 residues. Germline lookup yields CDR1 DFQATT and CDR2 SNEGSKA (reference sequence). The CDR3 here is CSARWDGHSYEQYF. CDR3 sequence (DNA): TGCAGTGCCCGATGGGACGGACACTCCTACGAGCAGTACTTC.

This clonotype was recorded only once. A junction boundary mismatches the germline segment, possibly from a read error. J is TRBJ1-2 and V is TRBV12-3 or TRBV12-4; 7 nucleotides match TRBD1. The CDR3 sequence is 18 residues long. The CDR3 protein is CANSFHPGQMDANYGYTF. The CDR3 nucleotides read TGTGCCAACAGTTTCCATCCGGGACAGATGGATGCTAACTATGGCTACACCTTC.

In its sample, this clonotype was seen many times. The chain is built from TRBV28 and TRBJ1-5; TRBD1 aligns across 7 bases. The CDR3 is 17 amino acids. Germline CDR1 reads MDHEN; CDR2 reads SYDVKM. V was clipped by 4 bases and J by 1 base; unmatched bases: 10. The CDR3 nucleotides are TGTGCCAGCAGTTCCCAACAGGGGACGCTGAGCAATCAGCCCCAGCATTTT. Translated, it gives CASSSQQGTLSNQPQHF.

The CDR3 loop reads CSVNRGLETQYF. The DNA of the CDR3 is TGCAGCGTCAACAGGGGGCTGGAGACCCAGTACTTC. The chain carries TRBV29-1 and TRBJ2-5, with 9 bases matching TRBD1. The CDR3 has 12 amino acids. CDR1 and CDR2 (germline): SQVTM, ANQGSEA. The V segment lost 6 bases and the J segment 5 bases; nucleotides outside the gene matches: 4.

This clonotype was detected many times. The chain links TRBV7-9 to TRBJ2-3; the D is unclear. The germline CDR1 and CDR2 sequences are SEHNR and FQNEAQ (reference sequence). Trimming removed 4 bases at V and 2 bases at J, with 7 bases between. The CDR3 length is 13 residues. In DNA, the CDR3 is TGTGCCAGCAGCTCCATGTCCACAGATACGCAGTATTTT. This sequence encodes CASSSMSTDTQYF.

Only a few counts were recorded for this clonotype. J is TRBJ2-7 and V is TRBV4-2; tentatively, D is TRBD1 or TRBD2 (5 bases each). This CDR3 has 14 amino acids. Germline lookup yields CDR1 LGHNA and CDR2 YNFKEQ. Trimming removed 4 bases from V and 4 bases from J, with 14 bases in between. CDR3 protein: CASSPRDGPYEQYF. CDR3 sequence (DNA): TGTGCCAGCAGCCCCCGGGACGGACCTTACGAGCAGTACTTC.

This rearrangement joins TRBV3-1 to TRBJ1-6, with 11 bases matching TRBD1. Germline CDR1 and CDR2: LGHDT and YNNKEL (reference sequence). CDR3 size: 16 residues. V shed 3 bases and J 11 bases; nucleotides not matched to a gene: 9. CDR3 loop: CASSHAGTGGPPPLHF. The CDR3 DNA is TGTGCCAGCAGCCATGCCGGGACAGGGGGGCCACCACCCCTCCACTTT.

This clonotype showed up just a few times. The chain links TRBV4-3 to TRBJ2-3; the match to TRBD2 covers 11 bases. The CDR3 has 16 amino acids. With V trimmed by 0 bases and J by 5 bases, 4 bases remained unmatched. Germline loops: CDR1 LGHNA, CDR2 YSLEER. The CDR3 DNA is TGCGCCAGCAGCCAAGAAAGGCTAGCGGGAGGAGATACGCAGTATTTT. This encodes CASSQERLAGGDTQYF.

CDR3 nucleotides: TGCAGCGTTGTGGGACAGAGGGTTCCCTACGAGCAGTACTTC. It specifies CSVVGQRVPYEQYF. This chain connects TRBV29-1 to TRBJ2-7, with TRBD1 matching over 7 bases. V trimming: 4 bases; J trimming: 2 bases; junction bases outside the gene matches: 8. The CDR3 has 14 amino acids. Germline V CDR1 and CDR2: SQVTM, ANQGSEA.

In this sample, this clonotype turned up a few times. V is TRBV12-3 or TRBV12-4 and J is TRBJ1-2; TRBD1 matches at 7 bases. The CDR3 consists of 14 residues. Trimming at V came to 1 base and at J to 5 bases, leaving 4 bases not matched to a gene. This CDR3 reads CASSLELGQYGYTF. CDR3 DNA sequence: TGTGCCAGCAGTTTAGAATTGGGACAGTATGGCTACACCTTC.

The sample holds a few counts of this clonotype. V gene TRBV2 combines with J gene TRBJ2-2; D ambiguous. V lost 5 bases and J lost 5, with 9 bases in between. CDR1 SNHLY and CDR2 FYNNEI come from the germline V gene. The CDR3 consists of 13 residues. The CDR3 reads CASSLGSTGELFF. The DNA of the CDR3 is TGTGCCAGCAGTCTAGGGTCTACCGGGGAGCTGTTTTTT. Using reference TRBV2 and TRBJ2-2 for the parts outside the CDR3, the full variable domain is EPEVTQTPSHQVTQMGQEVILRCVPISNHLYFYWYRQILGQKVEFLVSFYNNEISEKSEIFDDQFSVERPDGSNFTLKIRSTKLEDSAMYFCASSLGSTGELFFGEGSRLTVL.

This clonotype was counted between two and nine times. The chain couples TRBV7-6 to TRBJ1-2, with D perhaps matching TRBD1 (5 bases). Germline CDR1 and CDR2: SGHVS and FNYEAQ. This CDR3 has 14 residues. V was cut by 8 bases and J by 0 bases, with 13 bases left in between. The CDR3 spells CASREAGPNYGYTF. The CDR3 DNA sequence: TGTGCCAGCCGGGAGGCAGGGCCTAACTATGGCTACACCTTC. The entire variable domain, with the rest obtained from reference TRBV7-6 and TRBJ1-2, is as follows: GAGVSQSPRYKVTKRGQDVALRCDPISGHVSLYWYRQALGQGPEFLTYFNYEAQQDKSGLPNDRFSAERPEGSISTLTIQRTEQRDSAMYRCASREAGPNYGYTFGSGTRLTVV.

This clonotype was picked up many times. This chain uses TRBV7-2 with TRBJ2-5, with D perhaps given as TRBD1 or TRBD2 (5 bases each). V was cut by 1 base and J by 5 bases, with 14 bases left in between. Looked up from germline, CDR1 is SGHTA and CDR2 is FQGNSA. The CDR3 runs to 15 residues. In DNA, the CDR3 is TGTGCCAGCAGCTTAGGGGACCCAGGGTCGGAGACCCAGTACTTC. Encoded protein: CASSLGDPGSETQYF.

This clonotype showed up just a few times. The chain recombines TRBV20-1 with TRBJ1-2; D remains ambiguous. The CDR3 is 14 amino acids. V gave up 3 bases and J gave up 4 bases, with 15 bases separating them. The germline gives CDR1 DFQATT, CDR2 SNEGSKA (reference sequence). The chain's CDR3 is CSARLIDGGYGYTF. CDR3 DNA sequence: TGCAGTGCTAGGCTTATAGACGGTGGCTATGGCTACACCTTC.

In its sample, this clonotype was seen a few times. The chain employs TRBV11-2 and TRBJ2-1, with D uncertain. The CDR3 spans 15 residues. V shed 5 bases and J shed 1 base, with 12 bases lying between them. Germline V CDR1 and CDR2: SGHAT, FQNNGV. The CDR3 sequence is CASSPRWGSYNEQFF. The CDR3 DNA reads as TGTGCCAGCAGCCCTAGGTGGGGATCCTACAATGAGCAGTTCTTC. Full variable domain (rest looked up from reference TRBV11-2 and TRBJ2-1): EAGVAQSPRYKIIEKRQSVAFWCNPISGHATLYWYQQILGQGPKLLIQFQNNGVVDDSQLPKDRFSAERLKGVDSTLKIQPAKLEDSAVYLCASSPRWGSYNEQFFGPGTRLTVL.

This clonotype was observed many times. V and J are TRBV24-1 and TRBJ2-2; tentative D call: TRBD1 (6 bases). Germline V lookup: CDR1 KGHDR, CDR2 SFDVKD. This CDR3 spans 15 amino acids. The V gene lost 8 bases and the J gene lost 0 bases, with 12 bases spanning the gap. CDR3 residues: CATMDGQTNTGELFF. In DNA form, the CDR3 reads TGTGCCACCATGGACGGACAGACGAACACCGGGGAGCTGTTTTTT.

This clonotype was observed a few times. The DNA of the CDR3 is TGTGCCAGCAATGGACTCCTCTACATGAACACTGAAGCTTTCTTT. It specifies CASNGLLYMNTEAFF. The chain carries TRBV2 and TRBJ1-1; D is unresolved. The V end lost 7 bases, the J end lost 0 bases, and 15 bases lay between the germline ends. CDR1 is SNHLY and CDR2 is FYNNEI in the germline V gene. CDR3 length: 15 residues.

This clonotype has ten or more counts. At one end the junction does not follow the germline gene, possibly because of a read error. The chain carries TRBV7-9 and TRBJ2-7, with D maybe TRBD1 (6 bases). CDR3 length: 13 amino acids. From germline, CDR1 is SEHNR and CDR2 FQNEAQ (reference sequence). The CDR3 here is CASSSPLGAGEEF. DNA of the CDR3: TGTGCCAGCAGCTCCCCCCTGGGGGCGGGTGAGGAATTC.

This clonotype came up many times. CDR3 amino acids: CSAIQGARETQYF. CDR3 DNA: TGCAGTGCTATTCAGGGGGCTAGAGAGACCCAGTACTTC. The V call is TRBV20-1, the J call TRBJ2-5; TRBD1 matches at 8 bases. CDR1 and CDR2 (germline): DFQATT, SNEGSKA (reference sequence). V dropped 4 bases and J dropped 4; count of bases not matched to a gene: 5. The CDR3 is 13 amino acids.